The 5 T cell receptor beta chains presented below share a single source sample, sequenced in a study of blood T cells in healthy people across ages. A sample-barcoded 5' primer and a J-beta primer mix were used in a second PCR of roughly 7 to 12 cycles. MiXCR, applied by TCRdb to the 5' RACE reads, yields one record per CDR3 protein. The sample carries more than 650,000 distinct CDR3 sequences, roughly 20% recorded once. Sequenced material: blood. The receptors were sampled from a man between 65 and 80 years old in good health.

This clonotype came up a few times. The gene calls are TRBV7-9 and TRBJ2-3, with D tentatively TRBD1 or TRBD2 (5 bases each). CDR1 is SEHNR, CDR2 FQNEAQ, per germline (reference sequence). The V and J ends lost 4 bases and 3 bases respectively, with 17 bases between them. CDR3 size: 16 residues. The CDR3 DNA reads TGTGCCAGCAGCTATCTTGGGGGAGTTGGAACAGATACGCAGTATTTT. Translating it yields CASSYLGGVGTDTQYF.

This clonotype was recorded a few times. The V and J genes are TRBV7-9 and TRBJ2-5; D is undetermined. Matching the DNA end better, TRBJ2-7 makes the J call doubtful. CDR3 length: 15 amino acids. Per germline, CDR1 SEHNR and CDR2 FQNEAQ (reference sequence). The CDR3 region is CASRIPPPMSDEQYV. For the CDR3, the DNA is TGTGCCAGCAGAATCCCACCTCCCATGAGTGACGAGCAGTACGTC.

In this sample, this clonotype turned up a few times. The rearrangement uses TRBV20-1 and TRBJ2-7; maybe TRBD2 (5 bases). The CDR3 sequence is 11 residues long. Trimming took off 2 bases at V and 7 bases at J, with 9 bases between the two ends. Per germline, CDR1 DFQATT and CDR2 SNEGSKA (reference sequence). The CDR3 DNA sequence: TGCAGTGCTAGAATACCGGGGGAGCAGTACTTC. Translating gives CSARIPGEQYF.

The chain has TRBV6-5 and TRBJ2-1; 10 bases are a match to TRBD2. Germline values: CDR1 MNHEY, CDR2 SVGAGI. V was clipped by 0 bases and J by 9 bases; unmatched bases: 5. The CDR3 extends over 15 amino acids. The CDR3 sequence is CASSYSSGRFTEQFF. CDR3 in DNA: TGTGCCAGCAGTTACTCTAGCGGGAGGTTCACTGAGCAGTTCTTC.

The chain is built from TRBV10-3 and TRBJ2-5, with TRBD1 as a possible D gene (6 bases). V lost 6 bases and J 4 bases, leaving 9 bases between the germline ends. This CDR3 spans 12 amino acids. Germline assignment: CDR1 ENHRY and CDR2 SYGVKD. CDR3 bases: TGTGCCATCAGCGGCAGGGGAGAGACCCAGTACTTC. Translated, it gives CAISGRGETQYF.